Below are 8 T cell receptor beta chains sequenced from a single sample in a study of shared clonotypes between healthy human individuals (dated by TCRdb to the early 2020s). The receptor library was made with the immunoSEQ multiplex PCR assay. As stored in TCRdb, this immuneACCESS dataset retains in-frame rearrangements with V and J assigned. A fraction of the clones does not appear; measured against another copy, unresolved V genes explain less than half of the discrepancy, and the remainder lacks a known reason. For this sample there are fewer than 400,000 clones; around 74% appear just once. Around a tenth of the sample lies in the top ten. Material: memory CD4+ T cells sorted from blood. Explained via the paper, the cell subset or site label denotes: CD45RA-negative fraction. The receptors stem from a man aged 30 to 39 in good health.

There are a few counts of this clone. The sample holds other DNA sequences that translate to the same CDR3. The rearrangement links TRBV2 to TRBJ1-4; 10 bases match TRBD1. Looked up from germline, CDR1 is SNHLY and CDR2 is FYNNEI. V trimming: 5 bases; J trimming: 6 bases; junction bases outside the gene matches: 3. The CDR3 sequence is 14 residues long. CDR3: CASSRQGADEKLFF. The CDR3, as DNA: TGTGCCAGCAGTCGACAGGGGGCTGATGAAAAACTGTTTTTT.

V and J are TRBV5-1 and TRBJ2-7, with D tentatively TRBD2 (5 bases). The ends were cut back, 0 bases at V and 6 bases at J, with 19 bases in the middle. The CDR3 is 16 residues long. Germline V CDR1 and CDR2: SGHRS, YFSETQ. The CDR3 loop is CASSLAPFVQAGEQYF. As DNA, the CDR3 is TGCGCCAGCAGCTTGGCCCCTTTTGTTCAGGCGGGCGAGCAGTACTTC.

This chain uses TRBV10-3 with TRBJ1-4; D remains unclear. With 3 bases removed from V and 7 bases from J, the gap between germline ends came to 12 bases. The CDR3 contains 14 residues. Germline lookup yields CDR1 ENHRY and CDR2 SYGVKD. CDR3 nucleotides: TGTGCCATCAGTGACGGACCGCCAAGTGAAAAACTGTTTTTT. Amino acids: CAISDGPPSEKLFF.

This chain joins TRBV7-2 and TRBJ1-5; the D is unclear. The CDR3 runs to 13 residues. Germline lookup yields CDR1 SGHTA and CDR2 FQGNSA. Deletions cut 6 bases from V and 0 bases from J, with 6 bases between. Here the CDR3 reads CASRQDSNQPQHF. DNA of the CDR3: TGTGCCAGCAGGCAGGATAGCAATCAGCCCCAGCATTTT.

A few counts support this clone. The chain employs TRBV27 and TRBJ2-7; D is unresolved. Trimming shortened V by 4 bases and J by 3 bases, and 10 bases separated the two germline ends. The germline V gene encodes CDR1 MNHEY and CDR2 SMNVEV (reference sequence). This CDR3 spans 13 amino acids. CDR3: CASSYTLDYEQYF. The CDR3 coding sequence is TGTGCCAGCAGTTATACCCTGGACTACGAGCAGTACTTC.

This rearrangement joins TRBV5-1 to TRBJ2-2; D is possibly TRBD1 (6 bases). CDR3 size: 15 residues. Trimming cost V 4 bases and J 6 bases, with 16 bases left between them. Looked up from germline, CDR1 is SGHRS and CDR2 is YFSETQ. CDR3 nucleotide sequence: TGCGCCAGCAGCGTACAGGGTTCCTCGGCCGGGGAGCTGTTTTTT. It encodes CASSVQGSSAGELFF.

The chain joins TRBV5-6 to TRBJ1-2, with TRBD1 identical over 11 bases. The CDR3 spans 14 residues. Trimming removed 3 bases from V and 7 bases from J; junction bases left unmatched: 5. Germline V gene lookup returns CDR1 SGHDT and CDR2 YYEEEE. DNA of the CDR3: TGTGCCAGCAGCTGGGACAGGGGGATAGGTGGCTACACCTTC. It specifies CASSWDRGIGGYTF.

The chain is built from TRBV10-3 and TRBJ2-7; 8 bases map to TRBD1. The CDR3 extends over 16 amino acids. With 0 bases clipped from V and 5 bases from J, the junction kept 9 bases outside the gene matches. CDR1 and CDR2 from the germline V gene are ENHRY and SYGVKD. The DNA of the CDR3 is TGTGCCATCAGTGAGTCAGGGACAGGAGGGAGGCACGAGCAGTACTTC. Its protein product is CAISESGTGGRHEQYF.